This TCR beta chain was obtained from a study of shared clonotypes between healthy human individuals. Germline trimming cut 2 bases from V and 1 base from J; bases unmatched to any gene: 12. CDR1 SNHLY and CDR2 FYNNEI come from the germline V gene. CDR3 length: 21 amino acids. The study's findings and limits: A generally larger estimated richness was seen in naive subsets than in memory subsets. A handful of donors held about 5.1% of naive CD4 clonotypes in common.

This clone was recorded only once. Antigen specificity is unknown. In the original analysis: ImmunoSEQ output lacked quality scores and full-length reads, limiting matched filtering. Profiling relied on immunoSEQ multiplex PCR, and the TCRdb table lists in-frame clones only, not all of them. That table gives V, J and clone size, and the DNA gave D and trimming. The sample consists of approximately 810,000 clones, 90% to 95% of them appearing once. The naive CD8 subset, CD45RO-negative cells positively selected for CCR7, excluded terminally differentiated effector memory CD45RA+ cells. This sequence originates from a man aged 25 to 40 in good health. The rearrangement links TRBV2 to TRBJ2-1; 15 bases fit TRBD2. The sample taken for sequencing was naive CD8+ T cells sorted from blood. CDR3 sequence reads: CASSEYFGRTSGRGSYNEQFF. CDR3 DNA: TGTGCCAGCAGTGAATATTTTGGTAGGACTAGCGGGAGGGGGTCCTACAATGAGCAGTTCTTC. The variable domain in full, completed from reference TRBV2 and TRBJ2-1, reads EPEVTQTPSHQVTQMGQEVILRCVPISNHLYFYWYRQILGQKVEFLVSFYNNEISEKSEIFDDQFSVERPDGSNFTLKIRSTKLEDSAMYFCASSEYFGRTSGRGSYNEQFFGPGTRLTVL.